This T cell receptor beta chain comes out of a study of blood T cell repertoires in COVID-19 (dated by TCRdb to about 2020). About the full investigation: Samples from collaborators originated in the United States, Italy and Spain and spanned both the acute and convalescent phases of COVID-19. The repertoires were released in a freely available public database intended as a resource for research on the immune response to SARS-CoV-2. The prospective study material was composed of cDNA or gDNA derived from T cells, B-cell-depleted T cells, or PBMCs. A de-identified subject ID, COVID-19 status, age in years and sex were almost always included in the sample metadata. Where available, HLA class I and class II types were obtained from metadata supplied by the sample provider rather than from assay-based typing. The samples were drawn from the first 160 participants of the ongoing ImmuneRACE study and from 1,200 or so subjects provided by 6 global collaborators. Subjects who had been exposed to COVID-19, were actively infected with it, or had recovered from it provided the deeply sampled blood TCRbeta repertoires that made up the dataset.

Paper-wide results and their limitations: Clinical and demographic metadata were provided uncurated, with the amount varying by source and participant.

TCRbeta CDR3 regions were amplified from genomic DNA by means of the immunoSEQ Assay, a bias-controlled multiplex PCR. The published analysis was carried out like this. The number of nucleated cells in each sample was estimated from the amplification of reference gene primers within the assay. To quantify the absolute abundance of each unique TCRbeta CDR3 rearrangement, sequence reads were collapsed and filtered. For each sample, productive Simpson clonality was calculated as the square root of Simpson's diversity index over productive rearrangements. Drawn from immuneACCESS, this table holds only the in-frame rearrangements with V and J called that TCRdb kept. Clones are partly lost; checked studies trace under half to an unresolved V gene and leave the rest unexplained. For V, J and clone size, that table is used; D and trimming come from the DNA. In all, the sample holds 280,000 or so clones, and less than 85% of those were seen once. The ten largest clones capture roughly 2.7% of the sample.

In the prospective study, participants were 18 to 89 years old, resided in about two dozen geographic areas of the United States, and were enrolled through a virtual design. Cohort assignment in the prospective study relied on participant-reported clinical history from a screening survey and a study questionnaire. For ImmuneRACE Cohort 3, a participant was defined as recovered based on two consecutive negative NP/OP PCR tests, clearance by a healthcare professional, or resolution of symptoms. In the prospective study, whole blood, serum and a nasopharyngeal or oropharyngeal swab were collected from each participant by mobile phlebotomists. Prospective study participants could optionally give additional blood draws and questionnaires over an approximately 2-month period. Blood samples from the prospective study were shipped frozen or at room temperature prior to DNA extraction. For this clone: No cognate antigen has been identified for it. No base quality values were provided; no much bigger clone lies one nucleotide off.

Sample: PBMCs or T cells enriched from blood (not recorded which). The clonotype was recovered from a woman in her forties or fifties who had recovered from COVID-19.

The CDR3 protein sequence reads: CASSLTGAHEQYF. The nucleotides are TGTGCCAGCAGTTTGACAGGGGCCCACGAGCAGTACTTC. Rearrangement joined TRBV27 to TRBJ2-7, and TRBD1 matches 8 of the central bases. Compared with germline, V lacks 3 bases and J lacks 5 bases; bases without a gene match: 3. CDR1 and CDR2 are drawn from the germline V gene (reference sequence): MNHEY, SMNVEV. Taken from cysteine to phenylalanine, the CDR3 has 13 residues. Only the CDR3 portion is preserved as DNA: 39 bases, with reading frame beginning at the first base.